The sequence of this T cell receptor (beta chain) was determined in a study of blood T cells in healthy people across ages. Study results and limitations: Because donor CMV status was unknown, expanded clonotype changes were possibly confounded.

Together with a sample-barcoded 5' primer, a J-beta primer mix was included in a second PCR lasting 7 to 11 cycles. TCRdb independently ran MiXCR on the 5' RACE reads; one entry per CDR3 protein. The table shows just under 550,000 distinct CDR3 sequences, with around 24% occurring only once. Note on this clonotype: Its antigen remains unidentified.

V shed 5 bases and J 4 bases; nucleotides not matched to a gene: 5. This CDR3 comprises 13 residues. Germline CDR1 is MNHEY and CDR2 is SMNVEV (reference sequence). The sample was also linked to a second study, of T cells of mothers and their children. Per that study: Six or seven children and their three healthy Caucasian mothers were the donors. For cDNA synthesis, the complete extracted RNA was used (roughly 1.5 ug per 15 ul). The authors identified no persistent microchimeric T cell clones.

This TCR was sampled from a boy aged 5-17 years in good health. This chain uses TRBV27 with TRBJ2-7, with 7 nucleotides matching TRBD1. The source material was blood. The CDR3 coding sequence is TGTGCCAGCAGTATGATGACAGGGTACGAGCAGTACTTC. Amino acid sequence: CASSMMTGYEQYF.